The next 14 T cell receptor beta chains were all read from a single sample in a study of T cells in Graves' hyperthyroidism and ophthalmopathy. Amplification targeted TCR beta CDR3 regions from RNA transcripts. HTBI primers were the set used in a first-round RT-PCR of the TCR CDR3. TCRdb reanalysed the multiplex PCR reads using MiXCR and keeps one entry per CDR3 protein. The data contain hundreds of thousands of distinct CDR3 sequences, 40% to 55% of them singletons. The sequenced sample was peripheral blood or thyroid tissue (not recorded which). The source of these receptors is an adult man with Graves' disease, either hyperthyroidism or ophthalmopathy (not recorded which).

The count of this clonotype is one. The chain carries TRBV9 and TRBJ1-1; D might be TRBD1 (6 bases). Germline lookup yields CDR1 SGDLS and CDR2 YYNGEE. The CDR3 is 13 amino acids. Trimming left V 4 bases short and J 5 bases short, with 12 bases between. The CDR3 DNA reads as TGTGCCAGCAGCCTCAGGGGATGGACTGAAGCTTTCTTT. The encoded protein is CASSLRGWTEAFF.

The CDR3 DNA reads TGTGCCAGCAGCGTGACAGGGACTGTTGGAAACACCATATATTTT. Translating gives CASSVTGTVGNTIYF. The chain carries TRBV7-2 and TRBJ1-3; TRBD1 matches 7 bases. The germline V gene has CDR1 SGHTA and CDR2 FQGNSA. This CDR3 comprises 15 residues. V shed 5 bases, J shed 3 bases, and the junction held 7 bases outside the gene matches.

This clonotype was counted ten times or more. The rearrangement joins TRBV7-8 to TRBJ1-2, with D unresolved. Germline CDR1 SGHVS, CDR2 FQNEAQ. The V end lost 5 bases, the J end lost 2 bases, and 12 bases lay between the germline ends. The CDR3 has 14 residues. Here the CDR3 reads CASSRQDGNYGYTF. CDR3 in DNA: TGTGCCAGCAGCCGGCAGGACGGCAACTATGGCTACACCTTC.

This clonotype was observed a handful of times. The J gene is TRBJ1-1, the V gene TRBV19, with 8 bases matching TRBD1. The CDR3 covers 14 residues. Germline V gene sequence: CDR1 LNHDA, CDR2 SQIVND (reference sequence). V shed 7 bases, J shed 10 bases, and the junction held 14 bases outside the gene matches. CDR3 protein: CASNNRDRISGAFF. The CDR3 region has the DNA TGTGCCAGTAATAACCGGGACAGGATTAGTGGAGCTTTCTTT.

This clonotype has just a few counts. J is TRBJ2-7 and V is TRBV7-9; 8 bases match TRBD2. Germline CDR1 and CDR2: SEHNR and FQNEAQ (reference sequence). The V gene end was trimmed by 1 base and the J gene end by 2 bases; junction bases not matched to a gene: 7. This CDR3 contains 16 residues. The CDR3 reads CASSLGSWRGAYEQYF. CDR3 in DNA: TGTGCCAGCAGCTTAGGGTCCTGGCGGGGGGCCTACGAGCAGTACTTC.

V usage is TRBV20-1 and J usage is TRBJ2-5; D is tentatively TRBD1 or TRBD2 (5 bases each). The CDR3 consists of 16 residues. V shed 1 base and J shed 1 base, with 16 bases lying between them. CDR1 and CDR2 from the germline V gene are DFQATT and SNEGSKA (reference sequence). CDR3: CSARAGNGAIQETQYF. CDR3 DNA sequence: TGCAGTGCTAGAGCCGGGAACGGGGCCATCCAAGAGACCCAGTACTTC.

This clonotype is a singleton in its sample. The J gene is TRBJ2-6, the V gene TRBV19, with D hard to call. The CDR3 has 12 residues. The germline gives CDR1 LNHDA, CDR2 SQIVND (reference sequence). V lost 6 bases to trimming and J lost 4 bases, with 4 bases between them. CDR3 amino acids: CASRLGANVLTF. CDR3 sequence (DNA): TGTGCCAGTAGACTAGGGGCCAACGTCCTGACTTTC.

J is TRBJ2-5 and V is TRBV5-1; 9 bases match TRBD1. This CDR3 comprises 16 residues. After removal of 0 bases from V and 2 bases from J, the junction contained 5 bases not matched to a gene. CDR1 and CDR2 (germline): SGHRS, YFSETQ. The CDR3 sequence is CASSLGPDRGQETQYF. CDR3 bases: TGCGCCAGCAGCTTGGGACCGGACAGGGGTCAAGAGACCCAGTACTTC.

This chain links TRBV29-1 with TRBJ1-2; D is possibly TRBD1 (6 bases). V was trimmed by 8 bases and J by 4 bases, leaving 14 bases between them. The CDR3 runs 12 residues. CDR1 SQVTM and CDR2 ANQGSEA come from the germline V gene. The CDR3 spells CSPRQASYGYTF. The CDR3, as DNA: TGCAGCCCACGACAGGCAAGCTATGGCTACACCTTC.

The chain recombines TRBV19 with TRBJ1-2; D is perhaps TRBD1 (5 bases). The CDR3 has 9 amino acids. Per germline, CDR1 LNHDA and CDR2 SQIVND (reference sequence). The ends were cut back, 8 bases at V and 8 bases at J, with 6 bases in the middle. This CDR3 reads CASGDGYTF. Written as DNA, the CDR3 is TGTGCCAGTGGGGACGGCTACACCTTC.

V and J are TRBV6-1 and TRBJ2-7; 8 bases agree with TRBD1. The junction had 10 bases not matched to a gene; V was cut back by 6 bases and J by 6 bases. The CDR3 consists of 14 residues. Germline CDR1 and CDR2: MNHNS and SASEGT. CDR3 sequence: CASSSGQEPGEQYF. The CDR3 DNA sequence: TGTGCCAGCAGCTCGGGACAGGAGCCAGGCGAGCAGTACTTC.

The chain employs TRBV9 and TRBJ1-1, with 8 bases aligning to TRBD1. V trimming: 4 bases; J trimming: 3 bases; junction bases outside the gene matches: 11. Per the germline V gene, CDR1 is SGDLS and CDR2 is YYNGEE. The CDR3 has 16 residues. In DNA form, the CDR3 reads TGTGCCAGCAGCTCATCAGGACAGGGTGGGGACACTGAAGCTTTCTTT. Amino acids: CASSSSGQGGDTEAFF.

The rearrangement uses TRBV29-1 and TRBJ1-5; no definite D call. The CDR3 spans 12 residues. The germline CDR1 and CDR2 sequences are SQVTM and ANQGSEA. The CDR3 here is CRTGGPNQPQHF. CDR3 bases: TGCAGAACCGGCGGCCCCAATCAGCCCCAGCATTTT.

This clonotype was observed at least ten times. The chain couples TRBV2 to TRBJ1-1, with D possibly matching TRBD1 (6 bases). Trimming removed 6 bases at V and 8 bases at J, with 10 bases between. There are 11 residues in the CDR3. Germline values: CDR1 SNHLY, CDR2 FYNNEI. CDR3 bases: TGTGCCAGCAGGGGAAGGGGGGAAGCTTTCTTT. Residues: CASRGRGEAFF.